The 21 T cell receptor beta chains below come from one sample, sequenced in a study of blood T cell repertoires in COVID-19. The repertoire was sequenced with immunoSEQ multiplex PCR; TCRdb's copy has only in-frame clones and lacks some. The sample carries some 41,000 clones, around 89% recorded once. Specimen: peripheral blood. The receptors here all came from a man aged 65 to 79 with active COVID-19.

The chain couples TRBV10-3 to TRBJ1-4; D gene unclear. Germline V gene sequence: CDR1 ENHRY, CDR2 SYGVKD. The CDR3 covers 17 residues. Deletions cut 0 bases from V and 7 bases from J, with 18 bases between. CDR3 protein: CAISESISTSPGEKLFF. In DNA, the CDR3 is TGTGCCATCAGTGAGTCGATTTCTACGAGTCCGGGTGAAAAACTGTTTTTT.

The V gene is TRBV5-4, the J gene TRBJ2-3; tentative D call: TRBD2 (6 bases). V dropped 4 bases and J dropped 6 bases, with 21 bases sitting between them. The germline CDR1 and CDR2 sequences are SGHNT and YYREEE (reference sequence). CDR3 length: 16 amino acids. The CDR3 here is CASSPGRTTGGDTQYF. In DNA, the CDR3 is TGTGCCAGCAGCCCGGGCAGGACTACCGGCGGGGATACGCAGTATTTT.

V gene TRBV5-4 combines with J gene TRBJ1-1, with no clear D. V lost 4 bases to trimming and J lost 2 bases, with 18 bases between them. CDR3 length: 16 amino acids. Germline V gene sequence: CDR1 SGHNT, CDR2 YYREEE (reference sequence). The DNA for the CDR3 is TGTGCCAGCAGCCGGGAACTGGGGTCCCCTAACACTGAAGCTTTCTTT. It yields the protein CASSRELGSPNTEAFF.

This chain uses TRBV4-1 with TRBJ1-6; TRBD1 is a possible D gene (5 bases). There are 13 residues in the CDR3. The ends were cut back, 3 bases at V and 9 bases at J, with 9 bases in the middle. Germline lookup yields CDR1 MGHRA and CDR2 YSYEKL. DNA of the CDR3: TGCGCCAGCAGCCAGGGGGAGGGTTCACCCCTCCACTTT. This gives the protein CASSQGEGSPLHF.

The DNA of the CDR3 is TGTGCCAGCAGCTCGGGCAATCAGCCCCAGCATTTT. It encodes CASSSGNQPQHF. The chain employs TRBV2 and TRBJ1-5; D not certain. The CDR3 length is 12 residues. Trimming removed 6 bases from V and 2 bases from J, with 5 bases in between. Germline CDR1 and CDR2: SNHLY and FYNNEI.

The chain carries TRBV6-5 and TRBJ2-3; D is possibly TRBD1 (5 bases). Looked up from germline, CDR1 is MNHEY and CDR2 is SVGAGI. This CDR3 is 15 amino acids long. Trimming took off 2 bases at V and 4 bases at J, with 13 bases between the two ends. CDR3 in DNA: TGTGCCAGCAGTTACAGGCAGGGTGTTTCAGATACGCAGTATTTT. This translates into CASSYRQGVSDTQYF.

The V gene is TRBV2, the J gene TRBJ2-7, with TRBD2 matching 8 bases. Trimming cost V 1 base and J 7 bases; bases outside gene matches: 9. Germline V gene data show CDR1 as SNHLY and CDR2 as FYNNEI. CDR3 length: 15 amino acids. CDR3 protein: CASSEVGGASWEQYF. Written as DNA, the CDR3 is TGTGCCAGCAGTGAAGTCGGGGGGGCCTCTTGGGAGCAGTACTTC.

The chain is built from TRBV14 and TRBJ2-5, with 8 nucleotides matching TRBD2. Germline lookup yields CDR1 SGHDN and CDR2 FVKESK. The CDR3 is 16 amino acids. V lost 10 bases and J lost 5; bases outside the gene matches: 18. The CDR3: CATRRGRGRFGETQYF. The CDR3 DNA reads as TGTGCCACCAGGAGGGGCCGCGGGAGGTTTGGTGAGACCCAGTACTTC. The variable domain in full, with the rest retrieved from reference TRBV14 and TRBJ2-5, is EAGVTQFPSHSVIEKGQTVTLRCDPISGHDNLYWYRRVMGKEIKFLLHFVKESKQDESGMPNNRFLAERTGGTYSTLKVQPAELEDSGVYFCATRRGRGRFGETQYFGPGTRLLVL.

This chain links TRBV6-6 with TRBJ1-1; 8 nucleotides match TRBD1. J was trimmed by 2 bases and V by 2 bases; bases with no gene match: 4. Germline loops: CDR1 MNHNY, CDR2 SVGAGI (reference sequence). The CDR3 is 15 residues long. The CDR3 DNA reads TGTGCCAGCAGTTACCCGGCAGGGGGCAACACTGAAGCTTTCTTT. Protein sequence: CASSYPAGGNTEAFF.

The V gene is TRBV5-4, the J gene TRBJ2-1; TRBD2 agrees at 11 bases. V trimming: 4 bases; J trimming: 8 bases; junction bases outside the gene matches: 20. CDR1 SGHNT and CDR2 YYREEE come from the germline V gene (reference sequence). The CDR3 has 19 amino acids. The chain's CDR3 is CASSRGPSGGSGSWYEQFF. DNA for the CDR3: TGTGCCAGCAGCAGGGGGCCTAGCGGGGGGTCCGGGTCGTGGTATGAGCAGTTCTTC.

This clone has only one observation. V usage is TRBV2 and J usage is TRBJ2-7; maybe TRBD2 (5 bases). Deletions cut 2 bases from V and 0 bases from J, with 11 bases between. CDR1 and CDR2 from the germline V gene are SNHLY and FYNNEI. CDR3 length: 15 residues. DNA for the CDR3: TGTGCCAGCAGTGAAAGGGCTAGCTTCTCCTACGAGCAGTACTTC. Its protein is CASSERASFSYEQYF.

CDR3 sequence (DNA): TGTGCCAGCAGTTACGGACTGGCCGACTACGAGCAGTACTTC. Translating it yields CASSYGLADYEQYF. The rearrangement uses TRBV6-2 or TRBV6-3 and TRBJ2-7, with D maybe TRBD2 (5 bases). Germline V CDR1 and CDR2: MNHEY, SVGEGT. This CDR3 region has 14 residues. V shed 2 bases and J shed 3 bases, with 11 bases lying between them.

This sequence joins TRBV5-6 and TRBJ2-2; TRBD1 agrees at 8 bases. Germline V lookup: CDR1 SGHDT, CDR2 YYEEEE. CDR3 length equals 13 residues. After removal of 4 bases from V and 11 bases from J, the junction contained 7 bases not matched to a gene. Here the CDR3 reads CASSEDRALELFF. For the CDR3, the DNA is TGTGCCAGCAGCGAGGACAGGGCGCTAGAGCTGTTTTTT.

V usage is TRBV19 and J usage is TRBJ2-6, with a weak D call TRBD2 (5 bases). The CDR3 runs to 15 residues. Trimming pared 2 bases from V and 1 base from J, leaving 6 bases between. From germline, CDR1 is LNHDA and CDR2 SQIVND (reference sequence). The CDR3 region is CASSIRESGANVLTF. The CDR3 DNA sequence: TGTGCCAGTAGTATAAGGGAGTCTGGGGCCAACGTCCTGACTTTC. The full variable domain, with the rest looked up from reference TRBV19 and TRBJ2-6, is DGGITQSPKYLFRKEGQNVTLSCEQNLNHDAMYWYRQDPGQGLRLIYYSQIVNDFQKGDIAEGYSVSREKKESFPLTVTSAQKNPTAFYLCASSIRESGANVLTFGAGSRLTVL.

V is TRBV3-1 (or the pseudogene TRBV3-2) and J is TRBJ2-6, with 7 bases matching TRBD2. The CDR3 runs 19 residues. Germline V lookup: CDR1 LGHDT, CDR2 YNNKEL (reference sequence). The V segment lost 1 base and the J segment 0 bases; nucleotides outside the gene matches: 9. The CDR3 DNA reads TGTGCCAGCAGCCAAGGGGGCGCTAGCGGCTCCTCTGGGGCCAACGTCCTGACTTTC. Translated: CASSQGGASGSSGANVLTF.

The genes are TRBV19 and TRBJ1-6; 9 bases line up with TRBD1. This CDR3 comprises 14 residues. With V trimmed by 5 bases and J by 8 bases, 4 bases remained unmatched. Germline CDR1 is LNHDA and CDR2 is SQIVND (reference sequence). Here the CDR3 DNA reads TGTGCCAGTAGTCCGCGGACAGGGGATTCACCCCTCCACTTT. It codes for CASSPRTGDSPLHF.

A single count supports this clone. The rearrangement joins TRBV19 to TRBJ2-7, with D perhaps matching TRBD1 (6 bases). Trimming cost V 9 bases and J 0 bases, with 18 bases left between them. Germline lookup yields CDR1 LNHDA and CDR2 SQIVND (reference sequence). This CDR3 spans 15 amino acids. CDR3 sequence reads: CASRLSGTFSYEQYF. Written as DNA, the CDR3 is TGTGCCAGCCGGCTTTCCGGGACATTCTCCTACGAGCAGTACTTC.

The chain carries TRBV24-1 and TRBJ2-5; weak D call: TRBD1 (5 bases). Between the trimmed V and J ends, which lost 3 bases and 5 bases, there was a span of 12 bases. The germline CDR1 and CDR2 sequences are KGHDR and SFDVKD. CDR3 size: 14 residues. The CDR3 bases are TGTGCCACCAGTGATCGGACCTCAGGGGAGACCCAGTACTTC. This translates into CATSDRTSGETQYF.

As regards this clone: Sequence at one end of the junction differs from germline and may be a read error. The rearrangement links TRBV5-1 to TRBJ2-3; TRBD2 matches 14 bases. This CDR3 is 17 amino acids long. Germline lookup yields CDR1 SGHRS and CDR2 YFSETQ. CDR3 sequence (DNA): TGCGCCAGCAGCTCGGGGACTAGCGGGGGTTCCACAGGTACGCAGTATTTT. Translation: CASSSGTSGGSTGTQYF. Full variable domain (outside the CDR3, taken from reference TRBV5-1 and TRBJ2-3): KAGVTQTPRYLIKTRGQQVTLSCSPISGHRSVSWYQQTPGQGLQFLFEYFSETQRNKGNFPGRFSGRQFSNSRSEMNVSTLELGDSALYLCASSSGTSGGSTGTQYFGPGTRLTVL.

This chain uses TRBV7-2 with TRBJ2-1, with D maybe TRBD2 (6 bases). The CDR3 is 17 amino acids. The germline V gene encodes CDR1 SGHTA and CDR2 FQGNSA. V lost 3 bases to trimming and J lost 1 base, with 16 bases between them. CDR3: CASSLIVSSGSYNEQFF. CDR3 bases: TGTGCCAGCAGCTTGATTGTTAGCAGCGGGTCCTACAATGAGCAGTTCTTC.

This sequence joins TRBV5-5 and TRBJ2-5; D might be TRBD1 (6 bases). This CDR3 region has 15 residues. Per the germline V gene, CDR1 is SGHKS and CDR2 is YYEKEE (reference sequence). The germline V and J ends were trimmed by 4 bases and 4 bases, with 17 bases remaining between them. This chain's CDR3 is CASSPEPGARETQYF. CDR3 sequence (DNA): TGTGCCAGCAGCCCCGAGCCAGGGGCGCGAGAGACCCAGTACTTC. Based on the CDR3 plus reference TRBV5-5 and TRBJ2-5, the full variable domain is DAGVTQSPTHLIKTRGQQVTLRCSPISGHKSVSWYQQVLGQGPQFIFQYYEKEERGRGNFPDRFSARQFPNYSSELNVNALLLGDSALYLCASSPEPGARETQYFGPGTRLLVL.